This T cell receptor (beta chain) was found in a study of T cell repertoires in cytomegalovirus infection. At the level of the study: Evidence of both CMV infection and a matching HLA type came from public TCR beta signatures.

Turning to this clonotype: Antigen unknown. An end of the junction does not agree with germline; a read error may underlie this.

The CDR3 spans 16 residues. In germline, CDR1 is SSHAT, CDR2 FNYEAQ (reference sequence). TCRdb recomputed calls from the reads with MiXCR, one row per CDR3 protein. This sample has approximately 1,000,000 distinct CDR3 sequences, with 30% to 40% found just once. Points from the study as a whole: In two of eight donors, the top clonotype was HLA-C-restricted CMV-specific.

The origin of this receptor is a human donor in good health (CMV status not recorded). Some clones in this sample may be carry-over from other donors' samples. Specimen: cultured CD8+ T cells from PBMCs, collected from culture after CMV antigen stimulation. The chain has TRBV7-7 and TRBJ2-3; TRBD2 aligns across 7 bases. CDR3 bases: TGTGCTAGCAGCTTTGGGACGGGGGGAAGCACAGATACGCAGTATTTT. Protein product: CASSFGTGGSTDTQYF.